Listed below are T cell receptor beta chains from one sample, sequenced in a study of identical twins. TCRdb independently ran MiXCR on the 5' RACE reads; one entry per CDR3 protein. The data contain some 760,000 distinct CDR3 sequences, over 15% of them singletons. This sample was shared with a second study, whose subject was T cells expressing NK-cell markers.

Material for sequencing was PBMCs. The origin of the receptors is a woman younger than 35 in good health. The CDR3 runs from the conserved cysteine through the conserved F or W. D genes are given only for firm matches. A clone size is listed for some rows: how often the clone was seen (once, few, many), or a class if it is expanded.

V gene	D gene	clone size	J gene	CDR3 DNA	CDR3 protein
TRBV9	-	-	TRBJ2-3	TGTGCCAGCAGCGTACAGTCAGACCACACAGATACGCAGTATTTT	CASSVQSDHTDTQYF
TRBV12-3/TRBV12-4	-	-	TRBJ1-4	TGTGCCAGCAGTTCACCAAGGGAAAAACTGTTTTTT	CASSSPREKLFF
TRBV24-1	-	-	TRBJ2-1	TGTGCCACCAGTGATAACCCTAGCGCCTACAATGAGCAGTTCTTC	CATSDNPSAYNEQFF
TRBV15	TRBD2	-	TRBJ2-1	TGTGCCACCAGCAGAGTGAGAAGCGGGAGGGCCAATGAGCAGTTCTTC	CATSRVRSGRANEQFF
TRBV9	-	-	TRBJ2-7	TGTGCCAGCAGCGCGGGGGAAAGCTCCTACGAGCAGTACTTC	CASSAGESSYEQYF
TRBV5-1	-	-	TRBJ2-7	TGCGCCAGCACCAAAAATTCGGGGGCCTACGAGCAGTACTTC	CASTKNSGAYEQYF
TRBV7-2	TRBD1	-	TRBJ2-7	TGTGCCAGCAGCGCGGACAGGGCCGCGATCTACGAGCAGTACTTC	CASSADRAAIYEQYF
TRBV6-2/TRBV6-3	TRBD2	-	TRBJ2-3	TGTGCCAGCAGTTACCCCCTAGCGGGATTACCTGCAGATACGCAGTATTTT	CASSYPLAGLPADTQYF
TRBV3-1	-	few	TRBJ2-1	TGTGCCAGCAGCCAAGCCCGGGGTGGGACGTTCTTC	CASSQARGGTFF
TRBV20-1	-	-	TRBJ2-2	TGCAGTGCAACACCGGGCGGGGAGCTGTTTTTT	CSATPGGELFF
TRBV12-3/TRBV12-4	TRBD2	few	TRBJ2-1	TGTGCCAGCAGTTCCCACGCGGGAGGGCTCAGTGAGCAGTTCTTC	CASSSHAGGLSEQFF
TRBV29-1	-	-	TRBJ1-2	TGCAGCGTTGAAGATGTGAGGGGCTACACCTTC	CSVEDVRGYTF
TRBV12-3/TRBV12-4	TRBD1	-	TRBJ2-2	TGTGCCAGCAGTGCCAACAGGGGGCGCAACACCGGGGAGCTGTTTTTT	CASSANRGRNTGELFF
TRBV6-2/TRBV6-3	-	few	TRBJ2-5	TGTGCCAGCAGTCCAGGGACGGTCGTTCAAGAGACCCAGTACTTC	CASSPGTVVQETQYF
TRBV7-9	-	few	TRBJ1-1	TGTGCCAGCAGCACGGGGGGATCGGAAACTGAAGCTTTCTTT	CASSTGGSETEAFF
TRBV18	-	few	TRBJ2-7	TGTGCCAGCTCACTAGCCGGGAGCAGAGGCGAGCAGTACTTC	CASSLAGSRGEQYF
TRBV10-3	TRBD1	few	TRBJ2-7	TGTGCCATCCGGGCAGGGGGCTACGAGCAGTACTTC	CAIRAGGYEQYF
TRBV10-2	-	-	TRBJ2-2	TGCGCCAGCTGTGCGGCCCGGTGGACCGGGGAGCTGTTTTTT	CASCAARWTGELFF
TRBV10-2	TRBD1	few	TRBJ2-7	TGCGCCAGCAGGGACAGGGCGCACTATTACGAGCAGTACTTC	CASRDRAHYYEQYF
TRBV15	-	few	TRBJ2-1	TGTGCCACCAGCAGAGGAGGAAATTACAATGAGCAGTTCTTC	CATSRGGNYNEQFF
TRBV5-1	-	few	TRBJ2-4	TGCGCCAGCAGCTTGGTAGGGCCCAAAAACATTCAGTACTTC	CASSLVGPKNIQYF
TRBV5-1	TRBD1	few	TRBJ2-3	TGCGCCAGCACTTGGACAGGGCCAGATACGCAGTATTTT	CASTWTGPDTQYF
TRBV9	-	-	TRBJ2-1	TGTGCCAGCAGCGTACTGTCTAGCTCCTACAATGAGCAGTTCTTC	CASSVLSSSYNEQFF
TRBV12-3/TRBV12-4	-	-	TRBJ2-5	TGTGCCAGCAGTTGGGGCCACACGTTGGAGACCCAGTACTTC	CASSWGHTLETQYF
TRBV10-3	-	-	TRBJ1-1	TGTGCCATCACGGAGGGCACTGAAGCTTTCTTT	CAITEGTEAFF
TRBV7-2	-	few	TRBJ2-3	TGTGCCAGCAGCTTACCTGGGCGGGACATTGACAATACGCAGTATTTT	CASSLPGRDIDNTQYF
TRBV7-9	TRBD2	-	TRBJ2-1	TGTGCCAGCAGCTTAGGATTTCCTAGCGGGAACAATGAGCAGTTCTTC	CASSLGFPSGNNEQFF
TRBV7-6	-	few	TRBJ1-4	TGTGCCAGCAGCTTTAACAGAGCAACTAATGAAAAACTGTTTTTT	CASSFNRATNEKLFF
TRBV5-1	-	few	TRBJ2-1	TGCGCCAGCAGCGCGCGCCAGGGGTACAATGAGCAGTTCTTC	CASSARQGYNEQFF
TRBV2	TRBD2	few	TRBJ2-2	TGTGCCAGCAGTGGGGAACTAGCGATGAACACCGGGGAGCTGTTTTTT	CASSGELAMNTGELFF
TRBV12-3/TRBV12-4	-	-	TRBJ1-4	TGTGCCAGCAATATACAGGGAGGGGGTAATGAAAAACTGTTTTTT	CASNIQGGGNEKLFF